This record covers a single T cell receptor (beta chain). This sample stems from a study of blood T cell repertoires in COVID-19. Per germline, CDR1 LGHNA and CDR2 YNFKEQ. The CDR3 runs to 13 residues. V gave up 11 bases and J gave up 8 bases, with 18 bases separating them. TCRdb's table, derived via immunoSEQ multiplex PCR, lists solely in-frame clones and lacks some. The sample lists roughly 400,000 clones; around 87% were seen once. The Seattle patients joined while their infection was active and were tracked longitudinally afterward. The origin of this receptor is a woman aged 60 to 75 with COVID-19, enrolled during active disease. The specimen was peripheral blood. The chain employs TRBV4-2 and TRBJ1-4, with a possible D match to TRBD1 (6 bases). CDR3 sequence: CASRGGLGEKLFF. In DNA, the CDR3 is TGTGCCTCCCGGGGGGGGCTTGGAGAAAAACTGTTTTTT.